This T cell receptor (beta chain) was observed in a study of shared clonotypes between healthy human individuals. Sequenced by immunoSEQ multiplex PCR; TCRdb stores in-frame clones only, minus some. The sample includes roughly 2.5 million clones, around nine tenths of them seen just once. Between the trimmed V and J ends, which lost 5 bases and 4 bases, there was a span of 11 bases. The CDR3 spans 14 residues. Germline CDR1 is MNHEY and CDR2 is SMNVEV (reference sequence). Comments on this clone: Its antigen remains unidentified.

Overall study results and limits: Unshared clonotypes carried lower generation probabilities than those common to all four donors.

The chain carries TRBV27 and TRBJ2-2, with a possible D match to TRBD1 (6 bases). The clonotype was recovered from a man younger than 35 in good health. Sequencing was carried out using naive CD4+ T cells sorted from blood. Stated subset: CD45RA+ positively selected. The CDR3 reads CASSPYRVTGELFF. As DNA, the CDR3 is TGTGCCAGCAGTCCCTACAGGGTCACCGGGGAGCTGTTTTTT.